This T cell receptor beta chain was documented in a study of blood T cells in healthy people across ages. Study-wide results and caveats: Aged donors had fewer naive CD4+ cells and lower diversity than long-lived donors.

Of note for this clonotype: The antigen is not known.

Alongside a J-beta primer mix, a sample-barcoded 5' primer served in a second PCR lasting 7 to 11 cycles. TCRdb re-called the 5' RACE reads with MiXCR, one entry per CDR3 protein. The sample includes 1.6 million or so distinct CDR3 sequences, about 35% of them seen just once. The ends were cut back, 0 bases at V and 4 bases at J, with 14 bases in the middle. CDR3 length equals 15 residues. The V gene's germline CDR1 is DFQATT and CDR2 SNEGSKA (reference sequence). Sequencing input: blood. This receptor was taken from a woman in her 30s in good health. The chain uses TRBV20-1 and TRBJ2-3, with D hard to call. The CDR3 loop reads CSARDTPKGSDTQYF. CDR3 sequence (DNA): TGCAGTGCTAGAGATACCCCGAAGGGTTCAGATACGCAGTATTTT.